Detailed here is one T cell receptor (beta chain). What it binds is unknown. This entry belongs to a study of cytomegalovirus exposure and HLA in healthy donors. As for the study in general: The Caucasian-associated ancestry cluster contained 65% to 85% of the approximately 400 genotyped donors.

This PCR relied on a set of 60 Vbeta primers and 13 Jbeta primers. TCRdb's table, derived via immunoSEQ multiplex PCR, lists solely in-frame clones and lacks some. This table holds about 120,000 clones, 50% to 70% found once. Findings and caveats of the study: Follow-up analysis later connected one missense variant in DCLRE1C with trimming of TCR beta V- and J-genes.

The CDR3 is 16 amino acids. V lost 4 bases to trimming and J lost 0 bases, with 18 bases between them. Germline lookup yields CDR1 SQVTM and CDR2 ANQGSEA. Material for sequencing was PBMCs. The genes are TRBV29-1 and TRBJ2-5; a possible D gene is TRBD1 (7 bases). The sequence was collected from a woman aged 35 to 49 in good health and CMV-seropositive. CDR3 nucleotide sequence: TGCAGCGTTGTAGGGGGCGGGGCTGGGTACCAAGAGACCCAGTACTTC. Residues: CSVVGGGAGYQETQYF.